This TCR beta chain was captured by sequencing in a study of CD8 T cells in ankylosing spondylitis. Study observations and caveats: For ankylosing spondylitis blood, a TCR beta motif of fewer than 10 highly homologous variants appeared characteristic. Reports of some motif variants in reactive arthritis synovial fluid and blood predate this one. There was reportedly significant enrichment of clones that were disease-linked in matched ankylosing spondylitis synovial fluid.

For TCR beta, libraries came from quantitative 5'-RACE with molecular barcodes. TCRdb reprocessed the 5' RACE reads with MiXCR, giving one entry per CDR3 protein. The sample contains approximately 300,000 distinct CDR3 sequences, around 7.6% of which appear only once. Germline V gene sequence: CDR1 KGHDR, CDR2 SFDVKD. There are 15 residues in the CDR3. The V gene lost 4 bases and the J gene lost 4 bases, with 12 bases spanning the gap. A remark on this clonotype: Its cognate antigen is unknown.

The sequenced sample consisted of blood, either unsorted or a sorted T cell fraction (not recorded which). V usage is TRBV24-1 and J usage is TRBJ2-2; D may correspond to TRBD1 or TRBD2 (5 bases each). This receptor was identified in a male donor with ankylosing spondylitis. CDR3: CATSDRGQVTGELFF. Written as DNA, the CDR3 is TGTGCCACCAGTGACCGGGGCCAAGTCACCGGGGAGCTGTTTTTT.